This T cell receptor beta chain was sequenced in a study of identical twins. TCRdb reprocessed the 5' RACE reads with MiXCR, giving one entry per CDR3 protein. The data hold about 470,000 distinct CDR3 sequences, with 20% to 25% observed a single time. The germline V gene encodes CDR1 ENHRY and CDR2 SYGVKD. CDR3 length equals 13 residues. The V gene end was trimmed by 10 bases and the J gene end by 4 bases; junction bases not matched to a gene: 6. Study-level results: Twins' surplus sharing was weaker for beta out-of-frame sequences.

This clonotype has a handful of counts. Its antigen remains unknown. These data were likewise used in another study, on T cells expressing NK-cell markers.

Input material: CD4+ T cells sorted from blood. This clonotype was obtained from a young woman in good health. V usage is TRBV10-3 and J usage is TRBJ2-2; 7 nucleotides agree with TRBD2. The CDR3 DNA sequence: TGTGCCAACGGGGACTATTTCACCGGGGAGCTGTTTTTT. It yields the protein CANGDYFTGELFF.